The next 24 T cell receptor beta chains were all read from a single sample in a study of blood T cell repertoires in COVID-19. Assay used: immunoSEQ multiplex PCR; TCRdb lists only in-frame clones, some missing. The sample contains 350,000 to 400,000 clones, more than 75% of which appear only once. Sequencing was carried out using PBMCs or T cells enriched from blood (not recorded which). The receptors shown here come from a man in his forties or fifties in a cohort exposed to, infected with or recovered from COVID-19 (not recorded which).

J is TRBJ1-1 and V is TRBV30, with D unclear. Per germline, CDR1 GTSNPN and CDR2 SVGIG (reference sequence). Trimming removed 4 bases at V and 8 bases at J, with 17 bases between. The CDR3 has 13 residues. The CDR3 sequence is CAWKLDYLTEAFF. DNA of the CDR3: TGTGCCTGGAAATTAGACTATCTCACAGAAGCTTTCTTT.

This clone was picked up one time. The chain carries TRBV6-1 and TRBJ2-5; D gene ambiguous. The CDR3 length is 13 residues. V was cut by 3 bases and J by 5 bases, with 10 bases left in between. Germline V gives CDR1 MNHNS, CDR2 SASEGT. CDR3 bases: TGTGCCAGCAGTGAGCTAGAAGTGGAGACCCAGTACTTC. It specifies CASSELEVETQYF.

This chain connects TRBV7-9 to TRBJ2-3, with D possibly TRBD1 on 5 matching bases. Deletions cut 1 base from V and 5 bases from J, with 13 bases between. The CDR3 sequence is 15 residues long. Germline V CDR1 and CDR2: SEHNR, FQNEAQ (reference sequence). The CDR3 DNA is TGTGCCAGCAGCTTAGATATGGGGCCGGGAGATACGCAGTATTTT. It is translated as CASSLDMGPGDTQYF.

The chain links TRBV2 to TRBJ2-7; 8 nucleotides line up with TRBD1. The V and J ends lost 6 bases and 5 bases, in that order; junction bases with no gene match: 12. CDR1 is SNHLY and CDR2 is FYNNEI in the germline V gene. This CDR3 has 15 residues. CDR3: CASRGQGLGIHEQYF. The CDR3 DNA reads TGTGCCAGCAGAGGACAGGGTTTAGGAATCCACGAGCAGTACTTC.

This chain joins TRBV30 and TRBJ2-3; D is unresolved. The ends were cut back, 3 bases at V and 0 bases at J, with 13 bases in the middle. Germline V gene lookup returns CDR1 GTSNPN and CDR2 SVGIG (reference sequence). This CDR3 is 15 amino acids long. CDR3 sequence (DNA): TGTGCCTGGAGCGAAAAGCGAACTAGCACAGATACGCAGTATTTT. It codes for CAWSEKRTSTDTQYF.

In its sample, this clone was seen once. Other DNA sequences in this sample translate to the same CDR3. The gene calls are TRBV27 and TRBJ2-3, with a possible D match to TRBD1 (6 bases). Germline CDR1 and CDR2: MNHEY and SMNVEV (reference sequence). CDR3 size: 15 residues. V lost 5 bases, J lost 1 base, and 13 bases lay in between. CDR3 nucleotides: TGTGCCAGCAGTCCAAGGACAGCCGGCACAGATACGCAGTATTTT. Its protein product is CASSPRTAGTDTQYF.

V gene TRBV27 combines with J gene TRBJ1-4; 7 nucleotides align to TRBD1. This CDR3 has 15 amino acids. V lost 0 bases, J lost 8 bases, and 6 bases stayed unmatched. CDR1 is MNHEY and CDR2 is SMNVEV in the germline V gene (reference sequence). DNA for the CDR3: TGTGCCAGCAGTTTATCTACAGGGGTCGGGGAAAAACTGTTTTTT. The encoded protein is CASSLSTGVGEKLFF.

This clone was counted a single time. J is TRBJ1-6 and V is TRBV18; no definite D call. The CDR3 consists of 16 residues. The germline V gene encodes CDR1 KGHSH and CDR2 LQKENI. V was pared by 2 bases and J by 0 bases, with 8 bases between. CDR3 amino acids: CASSPSRSSYNSPLHF. DNA of the CDR3: TGTGCCAGCTCACCATCGCGGAGCTCCTATAATTCACCCCTCCACTTT.

The CDR3 loop is CASSSRTGSENTIYF. Here the CDR3 DNA reads TGTGCCAGCAGCTCCCGGACAGGGAGTGAAAACACCATATATTTT. The V call is TRBV7-9, the J call TRBJ1-3, with 8 positions matching TRBD1. J was trimmed by 6 bases and V by 4 bases; bases with no gene match: 8. The CDR3 length is 15 residues. Germline values: CDR1 SEHNR, CDR2 FQNEAQ (reference sequence).

The V and J genes are TRBV27 and TRBJ2-1, with 11 bases fitting TRBD2. The CDR3 extends over 15 amino acids. V lost 4 bases and J lost 5; bases outside the gene matches: 4. The germline V gene encodes CDR1 MNHEY and CDR2 SMNVEV (reference sequence). CDR3: CASSSRTSGHNEQFF. The CDR3 DNA sequence: TGTGCCAGCAGTTCACGGACTAGCGGGCACAATGAGCAGTTCTTC.

This rearrangement joins TRBV28 to TRBJ2-2; TRBD2 might be the D (5 bases). The CDR3 runs 16 residues. Trimming cost V 9 bases and J 5 bases, with 22 bases left between them. Germline values: CDR1 MDHEN, CDR2 SYDVKM. CDR3 sequence: CASLNAGMIGTGELFF. CDR3 bases: TGTGCCAGTCTCAATGCGGGTATGATAGGTACCGGGGAGCTGTTTTTT.

The J gene is TRBJ1-4, the V gene TRBV5-1; D is undetermined. The CDR3 totals 16 residues. CDR1 and CDR2 (germline): SGHRS, YFSETQ. V dropped 2 bases and J dropped 0 bases, with 11 bases sitting between them. CDR3 in amino acids: CASSLVELPTNEKLFF. For the CDR3, the DNA is TGCGCCAGCAGCTTAGTTGAGCTACCAACTAATGAAAAACTGTTTTTT.

The chain couples TRBV10-2 to TRBJ1-6; perhaps TRBD1 as D (6 bases). The V gene lost 5 bases and the J gene lost 3 bases, with 20 bases spanning the gap. Germline V gene sequence: CDR1 WSHSY, CDR2 SAAADI. The CDR3 has 18 residues. In DNA form, the CDR3 reads TGCGCCAGCAGTCAATATGTCGGGGGGGCCGGCTATAATTCACCCCTCCACTTT. This gives the protein CASSQYVGGAGYNSPLHF.

CDR3 in amino acids: CASASVDTIYF. CDR3 DNA sequence: TGTGCCAGCGCCTCGGTAGACACCATATATTTT. The chain has TRBV7-9 and TRBJ1-3; D call uncertain. The CDR3 consists of 11 residues. V lost 8 bases to trimming and J lost 8 bases, with 10 bases between them. Per the germline V gene, CDR1 is SEHNR and CDR2 is FQNEAQ (reference sequence).

This clone was counted a single time. The chain joins TRBV23-1 to TRBJ1-1, with 9 bases lining up with TRBD1. TRBV23-1 is an ORF, and what it does is uncertain. V gave up 0 bases and J gave up 5 bases; unmatched junction bases: 10. The CDR3 is 17 amino acids. CDR3 in amino acids: CASSQSRQGVRRTEAFF. In DNA, the CDR3 is TGCGCCAGCAGTCAATCGAGACAGGGGGTGAGGAGGACTGAAGCTTTCTTT.

This clone was observed a single time. This chain uses TRBV6-5 with TRBJ2-7; 10 nucleotides align to TRBD1. After removal of 5 bases from V and 5 bases from J, the junction contained 6 bases not matched to a gene. The CDR3 runs 14 residues. Germline CDR1 is MNHEY and CDR2 is SVGAGI. The CDR3 nucleotides are TGTGCCAGCAGTCTGACAGGGGGCAGGAACGAGCAGTACTTC. This sequence encodes CASSLTGGRNEQYF.

This rearrangement joins TRBV5-5 to TRBJ1-1, with 8 bases identical to TRBD1. After removal of 1 base from V and 3 bases from J, the junction contained 8 bases not matched to a gene. This CDR3 is built from 16 residues. From germline, CDR1 is SGHKS and CDR2 YYEKEE (reference sequence). The CDR3 region has the DNA TGTGCCAGCAGCTTGATGGCAGGGGGCGCGTACACTGAAGCTTTCTTT. Amino acid sequence: CASSLMAGGAYTEAFF.

This sequence joins TRBV19 and TRBJ2-3, with TRBD2 matching 8 bases. Germline assignment: CDR1 LNHDA and CDR2 SQIVND (reference sequence). The CDR3 loop spans 17 amino acids. Trimming took 1 base from V and 2 from J; bases not matched to a gene: 8. CDR3 protein: CASSIGPGAGDTDTQYF. CDR3 DNA: TGTGCCAGTAGTATAGGGCCAGGAGCGGGAGACACAGATACGCAGTATTTT.

The chain carries TRBV3-1 (or the pseudogene TRBV3-2) and TRBJ2-7; 9 positions match TRBD1. This CDR3 region has 16 residues. Trimming cost V 4 bases and J 1 base; bases outside gene matches: 8. Germline CDR1 reads LGHDT; CDR2 reads YNNKEL (reference sequence). The CDR3 loop is CASSLTDRGHSYEQYF. The CDR3 region has the DNA TGTGCCAGCAGCCTTACGGACAGGGGCCATTCCTACGAGCAGTACTTC.

This clone has only a few counts. This sequence joins TRBV6-5 and TRBJ2-7; the match to TRBD1 covers 9 bases. Losses at the gene ends were 5 bases for V and 5 bases for J; bases not matched to a gene: 4. The CDR3 has 13 residues. Germline V gene data show CDR1 as MNHEY and CDR2 as SVGAGI. The CDR3 region has the DNA TGTGCCAGCAGTCCCCGGACAGGGGACGAGCAGTACTTC. Protein product: CASSPRTGDEQYF.

The V and J genes are TRBV7-3 and TRBJ1-2; 9 bases agree with TRBD1. The CDR3 spans 15 residues. In germline, CDR1 is SGHTA, CDR2 FQGTGA. V shed 5 bases, J shed 6 bases, and the junction held 10 bases outside the gene matches. Here the CDR3 reads CASSAGTGSLDGYTF. CDR3 DNA: TGTGCCAGCAGCGCGGGGACAGGGTCTCTTGATGGCTACACCTTC.

The chain joins TRBV10-1 to TRBJ2-3; D is uncertain. This CDR3 region has 15 residues. Trimming removed 5 bases at V and 5 bases at J, with 17 bases between. The germline gives CDR1 WNHNN, CDR2 SYGVQD (reference sequence). The CDR3 spells CASSKRHLSEDTQYF. The CDR3 bases are TGCGCCAGCAGTAAGAGACACCTATCCGAAGATACGCAGTATTTT.

J is TRBJ2-5 and V is TRBV9, with D perhaps TRBD1 (5 bases). Trimming removed 4 bases from V and 2 bases from J, with 12 bases in between. The CDR3 length is 14 residues. CDR1 is SGDLS, CDR2 YYNGEE, per germline. The CDR3 DNA follows: TGTGCCAGCAGCCCGATCTCAGGGCAAGAGACCCAGTACTTC. As protein: CASSPISGQETQYF. Based on the CDR3 plus reference TRBV9 and TRBJ2-5, the full variable domain is DSGVTQTPKHLITATGQRVTLRCSPRSGDLSVYWYQQSLDQGLQFLIQYYNGEERAKGNILERFSAQQFPDLHSELNLSSLELGDSALYFCASSPISGQETQYFGPGTRLLVL.

This chain links TRBV18 with TRBJ2-1, with 8 bases aligning to TRBD2. The ends lost 3 bases at V and 0 bases at J; junction bases unmatched: 7. This CDR3 comprises 17 residues. In germline, CDR1 is KGHSH, CDR2 LQKENI. This CDR3 is CASSPGLAGHSYNEQFF. The CDR3 nucleotides read TGTGCCAGCTCACCCGGGCTAGCGGGCCACTCCTACAATGAGCAGTTCTTC.